Presented here are 5 T cell receptor beta chains from one specimen sequenced in a study of regulatory T cells in long-lasting Graves disease. With iRepertoire HTBI primers and Arm-PCR of CDR3 regions, TCR beta libraries were built. TCRdb independently ran MiXCR on the multiplex PCR reads; one entry per CDR3 protein. The table has about 660,000 distinct CDR3 sequences, about 30% seen once; the top ten hold 42%. As for time point: persistent/refractory GD, antithyroid drugs over 5 years with positive TRAb. TCR sequences were obtained from RNA taken from PBMCs. The sequences come from peripheral blood mononuclear cells (PBMCs), collected when the disease was refractory, from a patient treated with antithyroid drugs. The receptors were gathered from a female donor with Graves disease.

This clonotype was picked up many times. V gene TRBV28 combines with J gene TRBJ1-4, with D perhaps matching TRBD1 (5 bases). The CDR3 covers 16 residues. Trimming took 11 bases from V and 2 from J, leaving 21 bases between them. Germline CDR1 MDHEN, CDR2 SYDVKM. The CDR3 nucleotides are TGTGCCGCGACCCCTCGGACATTTGTTACTAATGAAAAACTGTTTTTT. Residues: CAATPRTFVTNEKLFF.

Remarks on this clonotype: A read error may account for a junction end that differs from germline. This chain connects TRBV7-2 to TRBJ2-7, with a weak D call TRBD1 (6 bases). Germline CDR1 SGHTA, CDR2 FQGNSA. This CDR3 spans 13 amino acids. CDR3 residues: CASSLRPGVHDTF. For the CDR3, the DNA is TGTGCCAGCAGCCTAAGGCCAGGGGTCCACGACACTTTC.

This clonotype appeared a few times. V usage is TRBV6-6 and J usage is TRBJ1-4; D gene uncertain. This CDR3 region has 15 residues. V shed 0 bases and J shed 4 bases, with 9 bases lying between them. CDR1 is MNHNY, CDR2 SVGAGI, per germline (reference sequence). The CDR3 loop is CASSYSDSNNEKLFF. The CDR3 nucleotides read TGTGCCAGCAGTTACTCGGATTCTAATAATGAAAAACTGTTTTTT.

This clonotype was observed once. The chain carries TRBV11-2 and TRBJ2-1; 9 bases fit TRBD1. The germline gives CDR1 SGHAT, CDR2 FQNNGV. The trim removed 6 bases at V and 6 bases at J, leaving 9 bases unmatched. This CDR3 spans 15 amino acids. The DNA for the CDR3 is TGTGCCAGCAGTTACCGGGACAGGGTTGGCAATGAGCAGTTCTTC. It specifies CASSYRDRVGNEQFF.

Details on this clonotype: One junction end disagrees with the germline gene, perhaps due to a read error. J is TRBJ2-7 and V is TRBV6-1; D unresolved. The CDR3 covers 12 residues. Germline assignment: CDR1 MNHNS and CDR2 SASEGT. The chain's CDR3 is CASSSVPGEKNF. As DNA, the CDR3 is TGTGCCAGCAGCTCTGTACCAGGCGAGAAAAACTTC.